One and the same sample provided the 18 T cell receptor beta chains below, sequenced in a study of shared clonotypes between healthy human individuals. Naive CD8 cells, CD45RO-negative and positively selected for CCR7, excluded terminally differentiated effector memory CD45RA+ cells. The data were produced by immunoSEQ multiplex PCR, yet TCRdb's version contains in-frame clones alone and is incomplete. The table includes around 2.1 million clones, just over 90% detected once. The sequencing input was naive CD8+ T cells from PBMCs. The receptors were gathered from a man aged 18 to 35 in good health. Some clones in this sample may be carry-over from other donors' samples.

The V gene is TRBV29-1, the J gene TRBJ2-7; the D is unclear. V was pared by 6 bases and J by 2 bases, with 17 bases between. CDR1 SQVTM and CDR2 ANQGSEA come from the germline V gene. The CDR3 length is 14 residues. The CDR3 here is CSVYVSRSPYEQYF. CDR3 bases: TGCAGCGTCTACGTGAGCCGTAGCCCCTACGAGCAGTACTTC.

To note about this clone: The identical CDR3 is also encoded by other nucleotide sequences in the sample. The rearrangement links TRBV27 to TRBJ2-1; D is undetermined. The CDR3 length is 13 residues. Looked up from germline, CDR1 is MNHEY and CDR2 is SMNVEV (reference sequence). V shed 4 bases and J shed 1 base, with 5 bases lying between them. CDR3 loop: CASSSRSYNEQFF. CDR3 bases: TGTGCCAGCAGTTCCCGTTCCTACAATGAGCAGTTCTTC.

This clone was picked up one time. This rearrangement joins TRBV7-9 to TRBJ2-7, with TRBD1 as a possible D gene (6 bases). V was pared by 6 bases and J by 6 bases, with 15 bases between. CDR3 size: 13 residues. Germline V gene lookup returns CDR1 SEHNR and CDR2 FQNEAQ (reference sequence). The CDR3 DNA is TGTGCCAGCAGAGGGGACAAAAGTTTCGAGCAGTACTTC. Protein sequence: CASRGDKSFEQYF.

The chain couples TRBV5-1 to TRBJ1-3, with 8 bases that match TRBD1. After removal of 4 bases from V and 0 bases from J, the junction contained 6 bases not matched to a gene. Germline lookup yields CDR1 SGHRS and CDR2 YFSETQ. The CDR3 runs 16 residues. CDR3 in DNA: TGCGCCAGCAGCGTGGGACAGGAAGACTCTGGAAACACCATATATTTT. Translating it yields CASSVGQEDSGNTIYF.

This chain uses TRBV7-8 with TRBJ1-3; TRBD1 is a possible D gene (5 bases). Germline-derived CDR1 and CDR2 are SGHVS and FQNEAQ. This CDR3 is built from 16 residues. Trimming removed 5 bases at V and 1 base at J, with 15 bases between. The CDR3 DNA sequence: TGTGCCAGCAGCGACAGCGTAATAGCATCTGGAAACACCATATATTTT. Amino acids: CASSDSVIASGNTIYF.

The chain combines TRBV5-1 with TRBJ2-7; 9 bases fit TRBD2. This CDR3 comprises 14 residues. The V and J ends lost 9 bases and 2 bases, in that order; junction bases with no gene match: 9. The germline V gene has CDR1 SGHRS and CDR2 YFSETQ. CDR3 residues: CATSLAGLPYEQYF. CDR3 sequence (DNA): TGCGCCACCTCACTAGCGGGCCTCCCCTACGAGCAGTACTTC.

This sequence joins TRBV7-9 and TRBJ2-7; possible D gene TRBD2, 6 bases. Trimming stripped 5 bases from V and 2 bases from J, with 13 bases between. CDR1 and CDR2 (germline): SEHNR, FQNEAQ (reference sequence). The CDR3 contains 14 residues. CDR3 in DNA: TGTGCCAGCAGCCTGGACTACCTAGCCTACGAGCAGTACTTC. Translation: CASSLDYLAYEQYF.

This clone was detected only once. This sample also contains other DNA sequences that code for the same CDR3. This chain connects TRBV9 to TRBJ1-2; 8 nucleotides line up with TRBD1. The CDR3 totals 15 residues. V trimming: 0 bases; J trimming: 5 bases; junction bases outside the gene matches: 6. CDR1 and CDR2 from the germline V gene are SGDLS and YYNGEE. For the CDR3, the DNA is TGTGCCAGCAGCGTAGGTCAGGGGGCGGGGTATGGCTACACCTTC. Its protein is CASSVGQGAGYGYTF.

A word on this clone: Other nucleotide sequences in the sample specify the same CDR3. The rearrangement links TRBV5-1 to TRBJ2-1, with TRBD2 identical over 8 bases. The germline V gene encodes CDR1 SGHRS and CDR2 YFSETQ. The CDR3 extends over 15 amino acids. J was trimmed by 3 bases and V by 4 bases; bases with no gene match: 6. CDR3 loop: CASSPGLAGYNEQFF. The CDR3 DNA reads as TGCGCCAGCAGCCCAGGGCTAGCGGGCTACAATGAGCAGTTCTTC.

The chain recombines TRBV29-1 with TRBJ2-7; TRBD2 might be the D (5 bases). V lost 1 base to trimming and J lost 5 bases, with 18 bases between them. The CDR3 contains 15 residues. Germline V CDR1 and CDR2: SQVTM, ANQGSEA. The CDR3 DNA follows: TGCAGCGTTGAAGGGGAAGTTACGGGTAGCGACGAGCAGTACTTC. It specifies CSVEGEVTGSDEQYF.

V is TRBV2 and J is TRBJ2-7; 7 bases align to TRBD2. V was clipped by 6 bases and J by 3 bases; unmatched bases: 11. This CDR3 is 15 amino acids long. Germline loops: CDR1 SNHLY, CDR2 FYNNEI. The CDR3 DNA is TGTGCCAGCAGCGGACGATTTGGGACTATCTACGAGCAGTACTTC. It encodes CASSGRFGTIYEQYF.

The chain has TRBV4-1 and TRBJ2-1; tentative D call: TRBD1 (6 bases). CDR3 length: 14 residues. The germline V and J ends were trimmed by 2 bases and 7 bases, with 12 bases remaining between them. The germline gives CDR1 MGHRA, CDR2 YSYEKL. The CDR3 loop reads CASSQLKGVNEQFF. As DNA, the CDR3 is TGCGCCAGCAGCCAACTCAAGGGGGTAAATGAGCAGTTCTTC.

The J gene is TRBJ2-7, the V gene TRBV9, with D maybe TRBD2 (6 bases). CDR3 length equals 13 residues. Germline V gene lookup returns CDR1 SGDLS and CDR2 YYNGEE. V was pared by 10 bases and J by 3 bases, with 17 bases between. For the CDR3, the DNA is TGTGCCCCGTGGGCGGGACCGAACTACGAGCAGTACTTC. Residues: CAPWAGPNYEQYF.

The count of this clone is one. The CDR3 sequence: CASSQQTSGISNTQYF. As DNA, the CDR3 is TGCGCCAGCAGCCAACAGACTAGCGGGATATCAAATACGCAGTATTTT. V gene TRBV4-1 combines with J gene TRBJ2-3; the match to TRBD2 covers 11 bases. Germline CDR1 MGHRA, CDR2 YSYEKL. Losses at the gene ends were 2 bases for V and 7 bases for J; bases not matched to a gene: 8. CDR3 length: 16 amino acids.

The CDR3 DNA follows: TGTGCCAGCAGCTTAGGGGGACTAGCGGGCAGCTCCTACAATGAGCAGTTCTTC. Translation: CASSLGGLAGSSYNEQFF. The chain joins TRBV7-2 to TRBJ2-1; TRBD2 matches 12 bases. The junction had 4 bases not matched to a gene; V was cut back by 1 base and J by 0 bases. CDR1 and CDR2 (germline): SGHTA, FQGNSA. The CDR3 sequence is 18 residues long.

V usage is TRBV7-9 and J usage is TRBJ1-2; D not certain. Germline V gene data show CDR1 as SEHNR and CDR2 as FQNEAQ (reference sequence). The CDR3 contains 15 residues. V was shortened by 1 base and J by 2 bases, with 11 bases between the two germline ends. The CDR3 is CASSLDVDLNYGYTF. CDR3 sequence (DNA): TGTGCCAGCAGCTTAGATGTAGACCTAAACTATGGCTACACCTTC.

The V call is TRBV5-1, the J call TRBJ2-7; a weak D match, TRBD1 (5 bases). Between the trimmed V and J ends, which lost 1 base and 0 bases, there was a span of 11 bases. This CDR3 region has 15 residues. Per germline, CDR1 SGHRS and CDR2 YFSETQ. The CDR3 nucleotides read TGCGCCAGCAGCTTGTGGTCAGGGTCCTCCTACGAGCAGTACTTC. Protein: CASSLWSGSSYEQYF.

The chain joins TRBV29-1 to TRBJ2-1; 7 bases fit TRBD2. Losses at the gene ends were 3 bases for V and 4 bases for J; bases not matched to a gene: 6. Per germline, CDR1 SQVTM and CDR2 ANQGSEA. The CDR3 is 14 residues long. CDR3 DNA: TGCAGCGTTGATCGGGGGGACGGTTACAATGAGCAGTTCTTC. Translation: CSVDRGDGYNEQFF.